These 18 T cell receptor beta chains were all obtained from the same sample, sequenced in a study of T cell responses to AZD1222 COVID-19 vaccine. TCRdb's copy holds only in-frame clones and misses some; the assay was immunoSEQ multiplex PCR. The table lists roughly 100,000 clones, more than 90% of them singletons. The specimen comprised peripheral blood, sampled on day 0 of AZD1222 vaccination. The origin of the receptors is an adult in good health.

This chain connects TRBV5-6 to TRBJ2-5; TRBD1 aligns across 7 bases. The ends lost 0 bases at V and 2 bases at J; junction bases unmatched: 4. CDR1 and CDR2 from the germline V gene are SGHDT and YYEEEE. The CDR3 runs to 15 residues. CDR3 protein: CASSLGTGAQETQYF. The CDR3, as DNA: TGTGCCAGCAGCTTGGGCACAGGGGCGCAAGAGACCCAGTACTTC.

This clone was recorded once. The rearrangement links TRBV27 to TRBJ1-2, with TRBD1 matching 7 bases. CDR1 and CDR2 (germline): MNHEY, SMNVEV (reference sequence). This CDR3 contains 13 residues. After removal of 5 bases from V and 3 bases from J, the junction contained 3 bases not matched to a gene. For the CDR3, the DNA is TGTGCCAGCAGTCCCACAGGGGACTATGGCTACACCTTC. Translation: CASSPTGDYGYTF.

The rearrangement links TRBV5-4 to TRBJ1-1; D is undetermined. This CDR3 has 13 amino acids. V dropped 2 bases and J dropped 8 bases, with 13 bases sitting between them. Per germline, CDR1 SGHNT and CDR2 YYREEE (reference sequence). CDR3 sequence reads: CASSLLTIKEAFF. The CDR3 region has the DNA TGTGCCAGCAGCTTACTTACAATTAAAGAAGCTTTCTTT.

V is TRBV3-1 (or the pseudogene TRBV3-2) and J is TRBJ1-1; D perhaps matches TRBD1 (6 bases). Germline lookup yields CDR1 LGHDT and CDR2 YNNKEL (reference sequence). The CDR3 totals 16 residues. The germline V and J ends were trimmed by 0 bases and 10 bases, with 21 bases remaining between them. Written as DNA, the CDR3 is TGTGCCAGCAGCCAAGATTCGGCCGGGCAGGGGAATAGAGCTTTCTTT. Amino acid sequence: CASSQDSAGQGNRAFF.

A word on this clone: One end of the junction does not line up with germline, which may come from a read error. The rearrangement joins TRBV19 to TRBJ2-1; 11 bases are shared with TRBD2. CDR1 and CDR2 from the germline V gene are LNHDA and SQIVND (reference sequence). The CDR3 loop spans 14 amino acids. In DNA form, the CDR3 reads TGTGCCAGTAGAATAGCGGGAGGGCCCCATGAGCAGTTCTTC. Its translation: CASRIAGGPHEQFF.

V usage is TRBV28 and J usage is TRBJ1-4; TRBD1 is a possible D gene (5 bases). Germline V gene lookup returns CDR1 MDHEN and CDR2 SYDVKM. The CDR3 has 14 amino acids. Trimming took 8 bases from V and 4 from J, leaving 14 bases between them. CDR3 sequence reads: CASRPGRLNEKLFF. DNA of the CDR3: TGTGCCAGCCGACCGGGACGGCTTAATGAAAAACTGTTTTTT.

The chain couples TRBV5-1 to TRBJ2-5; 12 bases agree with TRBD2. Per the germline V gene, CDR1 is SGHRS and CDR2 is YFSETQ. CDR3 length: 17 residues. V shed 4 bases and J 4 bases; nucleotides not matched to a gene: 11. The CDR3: CASSIGLAGGPLETQYF. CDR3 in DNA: TGCGCCAGCAGCATAGGGCTAGCGGGAGGGCCTCTAGAGACCCAGTACTTC.

CDR3 residues: CASNPGGGTGANVLTF. In nucleotides, the CDR3 is TGTGCCAGCAACCCCGGGGGGGGGACTGGGGCCAACGTCCTGACTTTC. The V gene is TRBV7-9, the J gene TRBJ2-6, with 8 nucleotides matching TRBD2. The CDR3 sequence is 16 residues long. The V and J ends lost 7 bases and 2 bases, in that order; junction bases with no gene match: 7. Germline V CDR1 and CDR2: SEHNR, FQNEAQ (reference sequence).

CDR3 sequence: CASSKGFGPSSYEQYF. Here the CDR3 DNA reads TGTGCCAGCAGCAAAGGTTTCGGGCCGAGCTCCTACGAGCAGTACTTC. This rearrangement joins TRBV7-8 to TRBJ2-7; D remains ambiguous. V lost 5 bases and J lost 0, with 17 bases in between. CDR3 length: 16 amino acids. CDR1 is SGHVS, CDR2 FQNEAQ, per germline.

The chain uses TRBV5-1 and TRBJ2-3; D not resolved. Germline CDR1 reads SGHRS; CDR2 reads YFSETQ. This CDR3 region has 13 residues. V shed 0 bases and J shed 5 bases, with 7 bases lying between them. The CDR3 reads CASSLELGDTQYF. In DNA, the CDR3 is TGCGCCAGCAGCTTGGAGTTGGGAGATACGCAGTATTTT.

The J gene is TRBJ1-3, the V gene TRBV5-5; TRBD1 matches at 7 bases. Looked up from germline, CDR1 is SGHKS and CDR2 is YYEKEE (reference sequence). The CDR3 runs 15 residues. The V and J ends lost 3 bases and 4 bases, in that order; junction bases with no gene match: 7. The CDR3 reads CASSWYRGGGNTIYF. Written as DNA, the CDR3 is TGTGCCAGCAGCTGGTACAGGGGTGGGGGAAACACCATATATTTT.

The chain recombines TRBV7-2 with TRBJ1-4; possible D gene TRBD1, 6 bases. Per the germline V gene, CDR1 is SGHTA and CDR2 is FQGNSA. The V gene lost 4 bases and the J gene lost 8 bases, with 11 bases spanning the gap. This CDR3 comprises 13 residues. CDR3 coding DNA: TGTGCCAGCAGCTCGTACAGGGACGAAAAACTGTTTTTT. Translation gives CASSSYRDEKLFF.

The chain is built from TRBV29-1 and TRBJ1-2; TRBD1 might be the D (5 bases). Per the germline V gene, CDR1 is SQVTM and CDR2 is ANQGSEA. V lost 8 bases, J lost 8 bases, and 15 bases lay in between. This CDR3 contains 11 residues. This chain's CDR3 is CSSSGTGGYTF. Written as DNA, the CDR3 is TGCAGCTCTTCCGGGACCGGAGGCTACACCTTC.

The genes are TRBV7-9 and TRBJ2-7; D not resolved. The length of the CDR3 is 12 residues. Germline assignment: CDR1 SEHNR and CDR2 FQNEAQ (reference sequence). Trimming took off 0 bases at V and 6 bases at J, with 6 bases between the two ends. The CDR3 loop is CASSLAGGEQYF. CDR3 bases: TGTGCCAGCAGCTTAGCAGGTGGCGAGCAGTACTTC. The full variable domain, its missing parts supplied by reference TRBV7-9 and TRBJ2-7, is DTGVSQNPRHKITKRGQNVTFRCDPISEHNRLYWYRQTLGQGPEFLTYFQNEAQLEKSRLLSDRFSAERPKGSFSTLEIQRTEQGDSAMYLCASSLAGGEQYFGPGTRLTVT.

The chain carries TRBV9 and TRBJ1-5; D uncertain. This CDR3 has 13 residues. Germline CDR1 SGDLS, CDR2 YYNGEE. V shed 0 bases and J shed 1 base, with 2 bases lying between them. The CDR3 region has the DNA TGTGCCAGCAGCGTAGGCAGCAATCAGCCCCAGCATTTT. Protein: CASSVGSNQPQHF. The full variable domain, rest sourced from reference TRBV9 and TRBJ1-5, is DSGVTQTPKHLITATGQRVTLRCSPRSGDLSVYWYQQSLDQGLQFLIQYYNGEERAKGNILERFSAQQFPDLHSELNLSSLELGDSALYFCASSVGSNQPQHFGDGTRLSIL.

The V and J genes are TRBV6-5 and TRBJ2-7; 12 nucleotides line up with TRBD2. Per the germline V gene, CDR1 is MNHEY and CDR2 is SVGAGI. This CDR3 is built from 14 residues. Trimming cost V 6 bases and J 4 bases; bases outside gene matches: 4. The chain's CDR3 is CASRLGLAGYEQYF. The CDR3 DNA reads TGTGCCAGCAGACTAGGACTAGCGGGGTACGAGCAGTACTTC.

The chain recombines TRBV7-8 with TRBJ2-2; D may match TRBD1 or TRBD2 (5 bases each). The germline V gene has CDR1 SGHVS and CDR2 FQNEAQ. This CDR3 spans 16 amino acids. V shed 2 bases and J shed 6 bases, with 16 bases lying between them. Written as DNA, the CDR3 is TGTGCCAGCAGCTTATGGGACCTCGGAGACGCCGGGGAGCTGTTTTTT. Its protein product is CASSLWDLGDAGELFF.

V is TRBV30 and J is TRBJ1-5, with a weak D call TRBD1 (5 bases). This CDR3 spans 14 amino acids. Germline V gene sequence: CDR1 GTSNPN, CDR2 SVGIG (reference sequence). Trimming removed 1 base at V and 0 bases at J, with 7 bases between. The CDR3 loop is CAWSEGISNQPQHF. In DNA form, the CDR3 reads TGTGCCTGGAGTGAGGGGATTAGCAATCAGCCCCAGCATTTT.